The 11 T cell receptor beta chains in this list originate from one sample, sequenced in a study of T cell repertoires in cytomegalovirus infection. TCRdb reanalysed the reads using MiXCR and keeps one entry per CDR3 protein. In the table there are about 130,000 distinct CDR3 sequences, almost 9% of which are singletons. Input material: PBMCs. These receptor sequences come from a human donor in good health (CMV status not recorded). Some clones in this sample may be carry-over from other donors' samples.

This clonotype was counted at least ten times. The V call is TRBV7-9, the J call TRBJ2-5, with 9 bases matching TRBD2. V lost 1 base to trimming and J lost 2 bases; unmatched junction nucleotides: 8. The CDR3 runs 17 residues. Germline V CDR1 and CDR2: SEHNR, FQNEAQ (reference sequence). This chain's CDR3 is CASSLVPSGDPQETQYF. CDR3 nucleotides: TGTGCCAGCAGCTTAGTCCCTAGCGGGGACCCTCAAGAGACCCAGTACTTC.

The sample holds many counts of this clonotype. The chain links TRBV28 to TRBJ2-2; 7 positions match TRBD1. This CDR3 spans 14 amino acids. V shed 6 bases, J shed 5 bases, and the junction held 6 bases outside the gene matches. The germline V gene encodes CDR1 MDHEN and CDR2 SYDVKM. The CDR3: CASRSTGRTGELFF. For the CDR3, the DNA is TGTGCCAGCAGATCGACAGGGAGAACCGGGGAGCTGTTTTTT.

This clonotype has ten or more counts. This rearrangement joins TRBV7-2 to TRBJ1-5; D is undetermined. This CDR3 comprises 15 residues. V dropped 5 bases and J dropped 4 bases, with 15 bases sitting between them. Germline V gene sequence: CDR1 SGHTA, CDR2 FQGNSA. CDR3 sequence (DNA): TGTGCCAGCAGCCAAACCGGGTCGCAAAATCAGCCCCAGCATTTT. Translated: CASSQTGSQNQPQHF.

The V and J genes are TRBV27 and TRBJ2-5; 8 bases are shared with TRBD2. The CDR3 has 15 residues. J was trimmed by 2 bases and V by 4 bases; bases with no gene match: 6. Germline V lookup: CDR1 MNHEY, CDR2 SMNVEV (reference sequence). For the CDR3, the DNA is TGTGCCAGCAGTTCATACGCTAGCGGGCAAGAGACCCAGTACTTC. Translation gives CASSSYASGQETQYF.

This clonotype has more than one count but fewer than ten. The V and J genes are TRBV18 and TRBJ2-4; TRBD2 matches 7 bases. The CDR3 covers 14 residues. J lost 7 bases, V lost 3 bases, and 6 bases had no gene match. Germline V gene lookup returns CDR1 KGHSH and CDR2 LQKENI. The CDR3 DNA is TGTGCCAGCTCACCCCGGGGGGTTGAGAACATTCAGTACTTC. It is translated as CASSPRGVENIQYF.

V is TRBV5-1 and J is TRBJ1-2, with TRBD1 identical over 8 bases. The CDR3 sequence is 17 residues long. V gave up 4 bases and J gave up 1 base; unmatched junction bases: 12. Germline V gene sequence: CDR1 SGHRS, CDR2 YFSETQ. The CDR3 here is CASSVGTGRSLNYGYTF. CDR3 DNA sequence: TGCGCCAGCAGCGTGGGGACAGGTCGGTCCCTTAACTATGGCTACACCTTC.

This clonotype has at least ten counts. This chain links TRBV6-5 with TRBJ1-1; D is unresolved. With 6 bases removed from V and 3 bases from J, the gap between germline ends came to 8 bases. The V gene's germline CDR1 is MNHEY and CDR2 SVGAGI. The CDR3 is made up of 12 amino acids. This chain's CDR3 is CASSRLDTEAFF. Here the CDR3 DNA reads TGTGCCAGCAGCCGGTTGGACACTGAAGCTTTCTTT.

This clonotype turned up a few times. This sequence joins TRBV12-5 and TRBJ1-1, with D possibly being TRBD1 (5 bases). Trimming pared 5 bases from V and 7 bases from J, leaving 11 bases between. Germline-derived CDR1 and CDR2 are LGHNT and FRNRAP. The CDR3 has 12 residues. For the CDR3, the DNA is TGTGCTAGTGGTATGGACATCGGTGAAGCTTTCTTT. It yields the protein CASGMDIGEAFF.

Many counts were recorded for this clonotype. The rearrangement joins TRBV6-2 or TRBV6-3 to TRBJ2-5, with D possibly matching TRBD1 (6 bases). Germline V gene data show CDR1 as MNHEY and CDR2 as SVGEGT. The CDR3 consists of 15 residues. The V end lost 6 bases, the J end lost 5 bases, and 19 bases lay between the germline ends. CDR3 sequence reads: CASRQPGHSGETQYF. The CDR3 bases are TGTGCCAGCAGACAACCGGGACACTCGGGGGAGACCCAGTACTTC.

The V gene is TRBV12-3 or TRBV12-4, the J gene TRBJ2-1; 11 nucleotides match TRBD2. There are 16 residues in the CDR3. After removal of 5 bases from V and 11 bases from J, the junction contained 14 bases not matched to a gene. DNA of the CDR3: TGTGCCAGCAGTCCCCCTAGCGGGGGGTCCTATGGGAAGCAGTTCTTC. This translates into CASSPPSGGSYGKQFF.

This clonotype was seen more than once but under ten times. The J gene is TRBJ1-2, the V gene TRBV7-9; no definite D call. Trimming pared 2 bases from V and 4 bases from J, leaving 5 bases between. This CDR3 comprises 12 residues. In germline, CDR1 is SEHNR, CDR2 FQNEAQ (reference sequence). In DNA form, the CDR3 reads TGTGCCAGCAGCTTAATCAGCTATGGCTACACCTTC. Amino acid sequence: CASSLISYGYTF.